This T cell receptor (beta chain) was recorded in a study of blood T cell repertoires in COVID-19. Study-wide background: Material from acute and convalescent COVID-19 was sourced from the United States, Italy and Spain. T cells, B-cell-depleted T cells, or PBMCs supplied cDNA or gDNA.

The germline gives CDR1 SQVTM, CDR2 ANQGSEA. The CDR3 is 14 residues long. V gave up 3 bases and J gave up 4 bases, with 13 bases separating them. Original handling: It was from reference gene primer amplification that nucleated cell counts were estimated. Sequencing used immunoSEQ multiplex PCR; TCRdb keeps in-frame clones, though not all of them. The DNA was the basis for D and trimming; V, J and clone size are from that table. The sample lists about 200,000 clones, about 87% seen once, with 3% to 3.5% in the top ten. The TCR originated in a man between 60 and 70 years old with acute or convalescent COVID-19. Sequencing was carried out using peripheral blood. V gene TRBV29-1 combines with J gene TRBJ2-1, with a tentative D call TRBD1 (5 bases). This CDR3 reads CSVDRTKNYNEQFF. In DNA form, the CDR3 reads TGCAGCGTTGACCGGACAAAGAATTACAATGAGCAGTTCTTC.